These T cell receptor beta chains were read from a single sample in a study of T cells in Graves' hyperthyroidism and ophthalmopathy. TCRdb passed the multiplex PCR reads through MiXCR, listing each CDR3 protein once. The sample includes some 400,000 distinct CDR3 sequences, 19% of them seen just once. The sample consisted of blood. These receptors all come from a woman aged 18-29 years with Graves' hyperthyroidism. CDR3s include the opening cysteine and the closing phenylalanine or tryptophan. D genes are given only for firm matches. A clone size is listed for some rows: how often the clone was seen (once, few, many), or a class if it is expanded.

clone size: .; V gene: TRBV5-1; D gene: TRBD1; J gene: TRBJ2-7; CDR3 protein: CASSLGDRAPDEQYF; CDR3 DNA: TGCGCCAGCAGCTTGGGTGACAGGGCCCCGGACGAGCAGTACTTC
clone size: many; V gene: TRBV15; D gene: TRBD1; J gene: TRBJ2-7; CDR3 protein: CATSRRPGQGTSHEQYF; CDR3 DNA: TGTGCCACCAGCAGACGCCCCGGACAGGGGACTTCCCACGAGCAGTACTTC
clone size: many; V gene: TRBV12-3/TRBV12-4; D gene: .; J gene: TRBJ1-2; CDR3 protein: CASSYSVGGYGYTF; CDR3 DNA: TGTGCCAGCAGTTACAGTGTTGGAGGCTATGGCTACACCTTC
clone size: many; V gene: TRBV19; D gene: .; J gene: TRBJ1-1; CDR3 protein: CASSIVTLLMNTEAFF; CDR3 DNA: TGTGCCAGTAGTATCGTGACCCTACTCATGAACACTGAAGCTTTCTTT
clone size: .; V gene: TRBV7-2; D gene: .; J gene: TRBJ1-5; CDR3 protein: CASSPGLGNQPQHF; CDR3 DNA: TGTGCCAGCAGCCCGGGATTGGGCAATCAGCCCCAGCATTTT
clone size: .; V gene: TRBV6-1; D gene: .; J gene: TRBJ1-2; CDR3 protein: CASSERPSQTYGYTF; CDR3 DNA: TGTGCCAGCAGTGAACGCCCCTCTCAGACCTATGGCTACACCTTC
clone size: many; V gene: TRBV12-3/TRBV12-4; D gene: .; J gene: TRBJ1-2; CDR3 protein: CASSSQGTQGYTF; CDR3 DNA: TGTGCCAGCAGTTCTCAGGGGACGCAAGGCTACACCTTC
clone size: .; V gene: TRBV5-1; D gene: .; J gene: TRBJ2-7; CDR3 protein: CASRPFTGRVNDEQYF; CDR3 DNA: TGCGCCAGCAGACCCTTTACCGGCAGGGTAAATGACGAGCAGTACTTC
clone size: many; V gene: TRBV7-3; D gene: .; J gene: TRBJ2-2; CDR3 protein: CASSLDKDTGELFF; CDR3 DNA: TGTGCCAGCAGCTTGGACAAAGACACCGGGGAGCTGTTTTTT
clone size: .; V gene: TRBV20-1; D gene: .; J gene: TRBJ2-7; CDR3 protein: CSARVRGSTGEQYF; CDR3 DNA: TGCAGTGCTAGAGTTAGGGGGTCTACGGGGGAGCAGTACTTC
clone size: many; V gene: TRBV12-5; D gene: .; J gene: TRBJ1-1; CDR3 protein: CASGPPGGRAVKVGTEAFF; CDR3 DNA: TGTGCTAGTGGTCCCCCCGGGGGCAGGGCGGTTAAGGTGGGCACTGAAGCTTTCTTT